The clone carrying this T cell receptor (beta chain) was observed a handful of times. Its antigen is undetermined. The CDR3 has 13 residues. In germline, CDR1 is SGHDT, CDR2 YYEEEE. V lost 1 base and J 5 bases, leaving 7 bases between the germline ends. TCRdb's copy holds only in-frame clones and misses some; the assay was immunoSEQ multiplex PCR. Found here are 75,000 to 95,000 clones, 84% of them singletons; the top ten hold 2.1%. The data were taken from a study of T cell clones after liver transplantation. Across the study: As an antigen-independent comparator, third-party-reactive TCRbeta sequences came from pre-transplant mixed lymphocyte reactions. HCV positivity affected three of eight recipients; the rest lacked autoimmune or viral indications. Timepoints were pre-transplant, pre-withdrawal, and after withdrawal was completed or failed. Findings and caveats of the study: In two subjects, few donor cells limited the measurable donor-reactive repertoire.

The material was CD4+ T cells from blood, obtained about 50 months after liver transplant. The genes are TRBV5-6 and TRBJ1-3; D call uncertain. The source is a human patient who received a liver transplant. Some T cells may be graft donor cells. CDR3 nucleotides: TGTGCCAGCAGCTTGAACGGGAGAAACACCATATATTTT. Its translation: CASSLNGRNTIYF.